Below are 8 T cell receptor beta chains sequenced from a single sample in a study of vaccination and CD4 T cells after COVID-19. With the Oncomine TCR Beta short-read assay, DNA from cultured CD4+ T cells was sequenced. TCRdb ran MiXCR on the PCR reads and lists one entry per CDR3 protein. The profile shows roughly 10,000 distinct CDR3 sequences, 60% to 70% of them singletons. Which antigens these TCRs recognize remains unknown. Treatment indicated: roughly 11-day PBMC culture with coronavirus spike peptide pools or control peptides (ViraFEST assay). The sample consisted of CD4+ T cells from blood, cultured in vitro. The receptors originated from a human donor who had recovered from COVID-19.

A few counts support this clonotype. The chain carries TRBV6-2 or TRBV6-3 and TRBJ2-2, with D possibly being TRBD1 (5 bases). Looked up from germline, CDR1 is MNHEY and CDR2 is SVGEGT. V gave up 4 bases and J gave up 0 bases, with 9 bases separating them. The CDR3 totals 15 residues. In DNA, the CDR3 is TGTGCCAGCAGTTTCAGGGAAACGAACACCGGGGAGCTGTTTTTT. Protein product: CASSFRETNTGELFF.

The chain carries TRBV19 and TRBJ1-2; possibly TRBD1 for D (5 bases). V was trimmed by 4 bases and J by 4 bases, leaving 10 bases between them. This CDR3 contains 13 residues. Germline CDR1 is LNHDA and CDR2 is SQIVND (reference sequence). The chain's CDR3 is CASSSRESYGYTF. The CDR3 DNA reads as TGTGCCAGTAGTAGCAGGGAAAGCTATGGCTACACCTTC.

This chain joins TRBV27 and TRBJ2-5, with a weak D call TRBD1 (6 bases). This CDR3 has 14 residues. In germline, CDR1 is MNHEY, CDR2 SMNVEV (reference sequence). V lost 0 bases and J 1 base, leaving 6 bases between the germline ends. CDR3 sequence reads: CASSLSDSQETQYF. In DNA form, the CDR3 reads TGTGCCAGCAGTTTATCGGACAGCCAAGAGACCCAGTACTTC.

This clonotype was seen a handful of times. The chain carries TRBV19 and TRBJ2-2, with 12 bases aligning to TRBD2. Germline CDR1 reads LNHDA; CDR2 reads SQIVND (reference sequence). Germline trimming cut 2 bases from V and 8 bases from J; bases unmatched to any gene: 0. This CDR3 comprises 14 residues. The CDR3 DNA is TGTGCCAGTAGTATAACTAGCGGGAGGGGGGAGCTGTTTTTT. It codes for CASSITSGRGELFF.

This chain uses TRBV19 with TRBJ1-6; possibly TRBD1 for D (6 bases). Germline CDR1 is LNHDA and CDR2 is SQIVND (reference sequence). Trimming took 5 bases from V and 7 from J, leaving 9 bases between them. The CDR3 runs 13 residues. CDR3 bases: TGTGCCAGTAGTGGGGGGCGGAATTCACCCCTCCACTTT. Encoded protein: CASSGGRNSPLHF.

CDR3: CASSEIRDRDTDTQYF. CDR3 DNA sequence: TGTGCCAGCAGTGAAATTCGGGACAGGGACACAGATACGCAGTATTTT. The rearrangement links TRBV25-1 to TRBJ2-3; 9 nucleotides line up with TRBD1. There are 16 residues in the CDR3. CDR1 MGHDK and CDR2 SYGVNS come from the germline V gene. After removal of 2 bases from V and 2 bases from J, the junction contained 5 bases not matched to a gene.

This clonotype occurred a few times. The chain is built from TRBV6-1 and TRBJ2-2; D possibly corresponds to TRBD1 (5 bases). From germline, CDR1 is MNHNS and CDR2 SASEGT. Trimming removed 6 bases at V and 5 bases at J, with 10 bases between. The CDR3 totals 13 residues. The chain's CDR3 is CASRQDGTGELFF. Written as DNA, the CDR3 is TGTGCCAGCAGACAGGACGGGACCGGGGAGCTGTTTTTT.

The chain uses TRBV5-8 and TRBJ1-2; the D is unclear. Germline V gene sequence: CDR1 SGHTS, CDR2 YDEGEE. V shed 4 bases and J shed 7 bases, with 8 bases lying between them. The CDR3 contains 11 residues. The CDR3 region has the DNA TGTGCCAGCAGCGTGGAGGGTGGCTACACCTTC. Its protein product is CASSVEGGYTF.